The source of this T cell receptor (beta chain) is a study of shared clonotypes between healthy human individuals. Deep-level settings were used for running the assay. TCRdb's copy holds only in-frame clones and misses some; the assay was immunoSEQ multiplex PCR. The sample includes hundreds of thousands of clones, around three quarters of them seen just once. This clone was detected only once. The antigen is not known. V was pared by 5 bases and J by 6 bases, with 9 bases of the junction left unmatched. This CDR3 region has 15 residues. Germline V lookup: CDR1 SGHAT, CDR2 FQNNGV. General study results and limits: A handful of donors showed sharing of 4.5% to 5% of naive CD4 clonotypes. The diversity represented, both genetic and in exposure history, was limited by few donors. Generation probabilities were higher for clonotypes shared across all four sorted-subset donors than for unshared ones.

Sequenced sample: memory CD4+ T cells sorted from blood. Subset: CD45RA-negative fraction. This rearrangement joins TRBV11-2 to TRBJ1-3, with 8 bases matching TRBD1. The TCR comes from a woman in her twenties or thirties in good health. CDR3 bases: TGTGCCAGCAGCCTCGGACAGGGAAGGCTAAACACCATATATTTT. Translation: CASSLGQGRLNTIYF.